The rows below give T cell receptor beta chains drawn from one sample of a study of T cell repertoires in aging, cancer and after chemotherapy. Each CDR3 protein is one row after TCRdb ran MiXCR on the multiplex PCR reads. Here the sample spans 13,000 or so distinct CDR3 sequences, less than 30% being singletons. The source material was blood. Every receptor here comes from a human donor in good health. CDR3s include the opening cysteine and the closing phenylalanine or tryptophan. Fields, in order: D gene, V gene, clone size, J gene, CDR3 DNA, CDR3 protein. A D gene is named only where the DNA matches it firmly. Expanded clones get a size class; other rows say once, few or many, or leave the size out.

NA	TRBV9	NA	TRBJ2-1	TGTGCCAGCAGCGTAGGGGAAAGCTCCTACAATGAGCAGTTCTTC	CASSVGESSYNEQFF
TRBD1	TRBV20-1	medium-sized	TRBJ2-7	TGCAGTGCTAGAGGAGTTGGGCAGGGGGTCTACGAGCAGTACTTC	CSARGVGQGVYEQYF
TRBD1	TRBV6-1	NA	TRBJ1-1	TGTGCCAGCATTGACAGGGGGGGCGGCACTGAAGCTTTCTTT	CASIDRGGGTEAFF
NA	TRBV12-3/TRBV12-4	NA	TRBJ1-2	TGTGCCAGCAGTTTGTCCGGGGGTGGCTACACCTTC	CASSLSGGGYTF
NA	TRBV5-6	NA	TRBJ2-7	TGTGCCAGCAGCTTCCAATACGAGCAGTACTTC	CASSFQYEQYF
NA	TRBV19	NA	TRBJ1-2	TGTGCCAGTAGTAATTCCAGGCGAGCTAACTATGGCTACACCTTC	CASSNSRRANYGYTF
NA	TRBV7-3	few	TRBJ1-1	TGTGCCAGCAGCTTATCGGGGGGTTCAGCTTTCTTT	CASSLSGGSAFF
NA	TRBV14	few	TRBJ2-2	TGTGCCAGCAGCCACGGTAACACCGGGGAGCTGTTTTTT	CASSHGNTGELFF
NA	TRBV6-2/TRBV6-3	NA	TRBJ2-7	TGTGCCAGCAGTTACATTCAGGGTGCCCACGAGCAGTACTTC	CASSYIQGAHEQYF
NA	TRBV18	few	TRBJ2-7	TGTGCCAGCTCACCCGATTCCTACGAGCAGTACTTC	CASSPDSYEQYF
TRBD1	TRBV12-3/TRBV12-4	NA	TRBJ2-7	TGTGCCAGCAGTAGGGGGCCTTACGAGCAGTACTTC	CASSRGPYEQYF
NA	TRBV25-1	NA	TRBJ2-4	TGTGCCAGCAGTGAACACACAGGGTTCTACTTC	CASSEHTGFYF
NA	TRBV4-3	few	TRBJ2-7	TGTGCCAGCAGTTACTCGAGTCCGGGGGACTTATCCTACGAGCAGTACTTC	CASSYSSPGDLSYEQYF
NA	TRBV6-2/TRBV6-3	NA	TRBJ2-3	TGTGCCAGCAGAGGACAGAACACAGATACGCAGTATTTT	CASRGQNTDTQYF
NA	TRBV7-2	NA	TRBJ2-7	TGTGCCAGCAGCTTCGGAACAAACTACGAGCAGTACTTC	CASSFGTNYEQYF
NA	TRBV20-1	many	TRBJ2-2	TGCAGTGCTAGACGGAACACCGGGGAGCTGTTTTTT	CSARRNTGELFF
TRBD2	TRBV7-3	NA	TRBJ2-1	TGTGCCAGCAGCTTGAGCGGGAGGAGTTCCAATGAGCAGTTCTTC	CASSLSGRSSNEQFF
TRBD2	TRBV7-3	few	TRBJ2-3	TGTGCCAGCAACCAGGGAGGGTTAAACACAGATACGCAGTATTTT	CASNQGGLNTDTQYF
NA	TRBV7-9	NA	TRBJ2-7	TGTGCCAGCAGCTTAGCGGGGGCCTACGAGCAGTACTTC	CASSLAGAYEQYF
NA	TRBV27	few	TRBJ1-1	TGTGCCAGCAGTTATAAACAGGGAGTGAGTGAAGCTTTCTTT	CASSYKQGVSEAFF
NA	TRBV6-5	NA	TRBJ1-4	TGTGCCAGCACCAAGCTCGGGCAGGGAGGAGAAAAACTGTTTTTT	CASTKLGQGGEKLFF
NA	TRBV25-1	few	TRBJ1-6	TGTGCCAGCAGTGAGTCAGGGATCTATAATTCACCCCTCCACTTT	CASSESGIYNSPLHF
NA	TRBV27	many	TRBJ1-3	TGTGCCAGCAGTCCAAGTCAACTGATGGGCCGTAACACCATATATTTT	CASSPSQLMGRNTIYF
NA	TRBV5-6	NA	TRBJ1-1	TGCGCCAGCAGCCCCCGACCTAGTAGGGACACTGAAGCTTTCTTT	CASSPRPSRDTEAFF
TRBD1	TRBV11-2	NA	TRBJ1-2	TGTGCCAGCAGCTTAGACCTAGGACAGGACCGTTATGGCTACACCTTC	CASSLDLGQDRYGYTF
TRBD1	TRBV5-1	NA	TRBJ2-5	TGCGCCAGCAGCCGCGACAGGGAGGAGACCCAGTACTTC	CASSRDREETQYF
NA	TRBV25-1	few	TRBJ1-5	TGTGCCAGCAGTGAATCGGTACAGGGAACACGAAGTAGCAATCAGCCCCAGCATTTT	CASSESVQGTRSSNQPQHF
NA	TRBV15	few	TRBJ1-4	TGTGCCACCAGCAGAGAAGGGGCAACTAATGAAAAACTGTTTTTT	CATSREGATNEKLFF
NA	TRBV20-1	NA	TRBJ2-1	TGCAGTGCTAGACACAGTAGCTCCTACAATGAGCAGTTCTTC	CSARHSSSYNEQFF
TRBD1	TRBV4-3	NA	TRBJ2-7	TGCGCCAGCAGCCAAGAAAGGGGGCCGTACGAGCAGTACTTC	CASSQERGPYEQYF
TRBD1	TRBV4-2	NA	TRBJ2-5	TGTGCCAGCAGCCAAGATAGGGACAGGGGAGAGACCCAGTACTTC	CASSQDRDRGETQYF
TRBD1	TRBV13	medium-sized	TRBJ2-7	TGTGCCAGCAGCCGTAGACAGGGGAGGCACGAGCAGTACTTC	CASSRRQGRHEQYF
TRBD2	TRBV20-1	NA	TRBJ2-3	TGCAGTGCCCGAGCGGGAGATGCAACAGATACGGAGTATTTT	CSARAGDATDTEYF
TRBD1	TRBV6-5	NA	TRBJ2-5	TGTGCCAGCAACGAGACGGACAGGAGAAGAGAGACCCAGTACTTC	CASNETDRRRETQYF
TRBD2	TRBV5-1	NA	TRBJ2-1	TGCGCCAGCAGCTTGGCCGTTAGCGGGGGGGGTGAGCAGTTCTTC	CASSLAVSGGGEQFF